These T cell receptor beta chains were read from a single sample in a study of cytomegalovirus exposure and HLA in healthy donors. The data were produced by immunoSEQ multiplex PCR, yet TCRdb's version contains in-frame clones alone and is incomplete. The table includes about 120,000 clones, around 77% detected once. Sequencing used PBMCs. The source is a young man in good health and CMV-seropositive. CDR3s include the opening cysteine and the closing phenylalanine or tryptophan. D genes are given only for firm matches. Where a row states a size, it is once, few, many or the class of an expanded clone; other rows omit it.

>TRBJ2-7|-|-|TRBV6-5
CASSYSQGYEQYF
TGTGCCAGCAGTTACTCACAGGGCTACGAGCAGTACTTC
>TRBJ1-1|-|-|TRBV30
CAWVLVGGPMNTEAFF
TGTGCCTGGGTTTTGGTGGGGGGGCCCATGAACACTGAAGCTTTCTTT
>TRBJ1-2|-|-|TRBV5-1
CASSSDGGDYGYTF
TGCGCCAGCAGCTCCGATGGGGGGGACTATGGCTACACCTTC
>TRBJ2-7|TRBD1|once|TRBV6-1
CASSETGGPPYEQYF
TGTGCCAGCAGCGAAACAGGGGGACCCCCCTACGAGCAGTACTTC
>TRBJ2-7|-|few|TRBV5-1
CASSHYGGIDVSYEQYF
TGCGCCAGCAGCCATTATGGGGGGATTGATGTGTCCTACGAGCAGTACTTC
>TRBJ2-3|TRBD2|medium-sized|TRBV11-2
CASSLRLGTSGADTQYF
TGTGCCAGCAGCCTCCGACTCGGGACTAGCGGGGCAGATACGCAGTATTTT
>TRBJ1-1|TRBD1|-|TRBV13
CASSFIQGANTEAFF
TGTGCCAGCAGCTTCATTCAGGGGGCTAACACTGAAGCTTTCTTT
>TRBJ2-1|-|-|TRBV7-3
CASSLSGGLYNEQFF
TGTGCCAGCAGCTTATCAGGGGGGCTGTACAATGAGCAGTTCTTC
>TRBJ2-7|-|-|TRBV9
CASSVVAASYEQYF
TGTGCCAGCAGCGTGGTCGCGGCGTCCTACGAGCAGTACTTC
>TRBJ2-7|TRBD1|-|TRBV28
CASGGGQGLTYEQYF
TGTGCCAGCGGAGGGGGACAGGGGCTTACCTACGAGCAGTACTTC
>TRBJ1-2|-|-|TRBV5-8
CASSSQDDLYGYTF
TGTGCCAGCAGCTCACAGGACGATCTTTATGGCTACACCTTC
>TRBJ1-4|TRBD1|-|TRBV7-9
CASSPPRGRGEKLFF
TGTGCCAGCAGCCCCCCCAGGGGGCGAGGTGAAAAACTGTTTTTT
>TRBJ1-3|-|few|TRBV6-1
CASSEGRQNSGNTIYF
TGTGCCAGCAGTGAAGGCAGGCAGAACTCTGGAAACACCATATATTTT
>TRBJ1-1|TRBD1|-|TRBV15
CATSRAQGQGIRAFF
TGTGCCACCAGCAGAGCCCAGGGACAGGGGATTCGAGCTTTCTTT
>TRBJ1-2|-|few|TRBV5-4
CASSLGRQENNYGYTF
TGTGCCAGCAGCTTAGGTCGCCAGGAAAATAACTATGGCTACACCTTC
>TRBJ1-3|-|-|TRBV30
CAWSQGSGNTIYF
TGTGCCTGGAGTCAGGGGTCGGGAAACACCATATATTTT
>TRBJ2-3|-|-|TRBV9
CASSVAAGPSDTQYF
TGTGCCAGCAGCGTAGCGGCGGGCCCCAGCGATACGCAGTATTTT
>TRBJ2-2|TRBD1|-|TRBV25-1
CASSERGLVVTGELFF
TGTGCCAGCAGTGAGAGGGGGCTCGTGGTGACCGGGGAGCTGTTTTTT
>TRBJ2-1|TRBD1|-|TRBV11-2
CASRGTAIISYNEQFF
TGTGCCAGCAGGGGGACAGCAATAATCTCTTACAATGAGCAGTTCTTC
>TRBJ1-5|TRBD1|once|TRBV6-5
CASSSRQGSGQPQHF
TGTGCCAGCAGTTCCCGACAGGGTAGTGGGCAGCCCCAGCATTTT
>TRBJ1-6|-|few|TRBV4-1
CASGFRVGEQGGGSPLHF
TGCGCCAGCGGATTTAGAGTTGGGGAACAGGGTGGCGGTTCACCCCTCCACTTT
>TRBJ2-1|-|-|TRBV29-1
CSTYPGAYNEQFF
TGCAGCACCTACCCAGGGGCTTACAATGAGCAGTTCTTC
>TRBJ2-6|-|-|TRBV21-1
CASRRSSGANVLTF
TGTGCCAGCAGAAGGAGCTCTGGGGCCAACGTCCTGACTTTC
>TRBJ1-1|TRBD1|-|TRBV7-8
CASSPDRAMNTEAFF
TGTGCCAGCAGCCCTGACAGGGCTATGAACACTGAAGCTTTCTTT
>TRBJ1-2|-|-|TRBV10-2
CASSESTRRIYGYTF
TGCGCCAGCAGTGAGTCGACTCGAAGAATCTATGGCTACACCTTC
>TRBJ2-7|-|few|TRBV29-1
CSVERTDAAYEQYF
TGCAGCGTCGAACGGACAGACGCCGCCTACGAGCAGTACTTC
>TRBJ2-1|TRBD2|-|TRBV7-6
CASTSTPGLAGEALNNEQFF
TGTGCCAGCACCTCCACCCCGGGACTAGCGGGAGAGGCCCTAAACAATGAGCAGTTCTTC
>TRBJ2-7|TRBD1|-|TRBV9
CASSVGGQGPYEQYF
TGTGCCAGCAGCGTAGGTGGACAGGGACCCTACGAGCAGTACTTC
>TRBJ2-2|-|-|TRBV10-1
CASSFIGELFF
TGCGCCAGCAGTTTCATCGGGGAGCTGTTTTTT
>TRBJ1-2|-|-|TRBV6-1
CASSGGLPYGYTF
TGTGCCAGCAGTGGGGGGCTTCCGTATGGCTACACCTTC